This paragraph reports one TCR beta chain. The data were obtained in a study of tumor-infiltrating lymphocytes in oesophageal squamous cell carcinoma. TCRdb fed the PCR reads into MiXCR, producing one record per CDR3 protein. The sample comprises 9,500 to 15,000 distinct CDR3 sequences, roughly three fifths of which are singletons, and approximately 46% rests with the top ten. The V gene lost 5 bases and the J gene lost 4 bases, with 7 bases spanning the gap. The CDR3 has 12 residues. The germline V gene encodes CDR1 SEHNR and CDR2 FQNEAQ (reference sequence). The rearrangement links TRBV7-9 to TRBJ2-3; no firm D call. The clonotype was recovered from a female donor with esophageal squamous cell carcinoma. Sequencing input: esophageal tumor tissue. The CDR3 loop reads CASSGKADTQYF. The CDR3, as DNA: TGTGCCAGCAGCGGGAAAGCAGATACGCAGTATTTT.